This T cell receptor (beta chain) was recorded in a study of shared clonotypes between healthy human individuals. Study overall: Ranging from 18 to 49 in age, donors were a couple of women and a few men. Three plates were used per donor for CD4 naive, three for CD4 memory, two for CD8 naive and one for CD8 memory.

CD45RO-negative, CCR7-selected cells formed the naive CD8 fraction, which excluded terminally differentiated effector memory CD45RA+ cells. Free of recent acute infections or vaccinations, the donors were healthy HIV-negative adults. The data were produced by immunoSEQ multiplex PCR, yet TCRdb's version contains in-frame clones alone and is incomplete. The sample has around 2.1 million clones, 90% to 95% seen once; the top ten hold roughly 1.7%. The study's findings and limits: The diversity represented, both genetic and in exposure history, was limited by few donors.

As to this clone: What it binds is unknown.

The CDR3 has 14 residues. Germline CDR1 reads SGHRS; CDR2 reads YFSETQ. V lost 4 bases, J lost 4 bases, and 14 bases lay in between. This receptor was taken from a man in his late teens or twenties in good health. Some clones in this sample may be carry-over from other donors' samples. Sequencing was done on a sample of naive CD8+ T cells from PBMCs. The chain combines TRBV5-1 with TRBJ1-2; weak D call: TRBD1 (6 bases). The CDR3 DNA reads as TGCGCCAGCAGCCCCGTCGACAGGAGCTATGGCTACACCTTC. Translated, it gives CASSPVDRSYGYTF.